This is a list of T cell receptor beta chains from one sample in a study of monozygotic twins with inflammatory bowel disease. TCRdb reprocessed the 5' RACE reads; each CDR3 protein has one entry and no DNA is given. The sample table sets out 420,000 or so distinct CDR3 sequences. The sequenced material came from blood. The receptors stem from a human donor with ulcerative colitis or Crohn's disease, or a healthy co-twin of an affected twin (not recorded which). The CDR3 runs from the conserved cysteine through the conserved F or W. Each record gives: V gene, J gene, CDR3 protein.

TRBV28,TRBJ2-5,CASRAWRGRAETQYF
TRBV5-1,TRBJ2-2,CASSPAGGYTGELFF
TRBV5-1,TRBJ2-1,CASSFTGLNEQFF
TRBV10-3,TRBJ1-2,CASRWGEHGYTF
TRBV3-1,TRBJ1-1,CASSAGLVNTEAFF
TRBV5-5,TRBJ2-3,CASSRTSGTPDTQYF
TRBV12-3/TRBV12-4,TRBJ1-1,CASSLRADTEAFF
TRBV10-3,TRBJ2-3,CATSDRPTDTQYF
TRBV5-1,TRBJ2-6,CASSSLTGSSGANVLTF
TRBV27,TRBJ2-3,CASSFSSGRAYTDTQYF
TRBV5-1,TRBJ1-6,CASSGARESPLHF